The text below deals with one T cell receptor beta chain. The sample comes from a study of blood T cell repertoires in COVID-19. Overall study: Acute and convalescent COVID-19 specimens originated in the United States, Italy and Spain.

Per germline, CDR1 SGHRS and CDR2 YFSETQ. Trimming took 4 bases from V and 9 from J; bases not matched to a gene: 13. The CDR3 contains 15 residues. Sequencing used immunoSEQ multiplex PCR; TCRdb keeps in-frame clones, though not all of them. Of fewer than 130,000 clones listed, under 80% were seen once; the top ten hold 20% to 25%. V and J are TRBV5-1 and TRBJ2-1, with 7 bases aligning to TRBD1. The source of this sequence is a man aged 65 to 79 with active or convalescent COVID-19. The sequenced material came from peripheral blood. In nucleotides, the CDR3 is TGCGCCAGCAGCCCCGACAGGGTACAGGGGCTTGAGCAGTTCTTC. Translated, it gives CASSPDRVQGLEQFF.